The 21 T cell receptor beta chains listed next were all sequenced from one sample in a study of T cells in Graves' hyperthyroidism and ophthalmopathy. Template material for amplifying TCR beta CDR3 regions consisted of RNA transcripts. A set of HTBI primers served as the primers for a first-round RT-PCR of the TCR CDR3. Using its own MiXCR run on the multiplex PCR reads, TCRdb lists one record per CDR3 protein. The repertoire has about 360,000 distinct CDR3 sequences, more than 15% of them found once; the top ten carry about 27%. The sample taken for sequencing was blood. All receptors derive from a woman aged 18-35 years with Graves' hyperthyroidism that later progressed to Graves' ophthalmopathy.

This clonotype was recorded at least ten times. The genes are TRBV28 and TRBJ2-1; a weak D match, TRBD2 (5 bases). V lost 5 bases and J lost 5, with 10 bases in between. Germline V gives CDR1 MDHEN, CDR2 SYDVKM. CDR3 length: 13 amino acids. The CDR3 DNA is TGTGCCAGCAGTGAAGCCGGGGACAATGAGCAGTTCTTC. Its translation is CASSEAGDNEQFF.

This clonotype was recorded a few times. This chain links TRBV9 with TRBJ2-2, with D perhaps matching TRBD1 (7 bases). Germline CDR1 is SGDLS and CDR2 is YYNGEE. V was cut by 4 bases and J by 3 bases, with 16 bases left in between. The CDR3 has 16 amino acids. The CDR3 coding sequence is TGTGCCAGCAGCCCTCGACAGGGCGGGGACACCGGGGAGCTGTTTTTT. It codes for CASSPRQGGDTGELFF.

In its sample, this clonotype was seen many times. The chain couples TRBV2 to TRBJ2-1; D unclear. Germline CDR1 and CDR2: SNHLY and FYNNEI. The V and J ends lost 4 bases and 6 bases respectively, with 10 bases between them. CDR3 length: 13 amino acids. The chain's CDR3 is CASSASTFNEQFF. For the CDR3, the DNA is TGTGCCAGCAGTGCCTCCACTTTCAATGAGCAGTTCTTC. The entire variable domain, with the rest obtained from reference TRBV2 and TRBJ2-1, is as follows: EPEVTQTPSHQVTQMGQEVILRCVPISNHLYFYWYRQILGQKVEFLVSFYNNEISEKSEIFDDQFSVERPDGSNFTLKIRSTKLEDSAMYFCASSASTFNEQFFGPGTRLTVL.

This clonotype occurred many times. CDR3 region: CASSRRTGLREQYF. In DNA form, the CDR3 reads TGTGCCAGCAGTCGTAGGACAGGGCTGCGCGAGCAGTACTTC. This chain connects TRBV5-6 to TRBJ2-7; the match to TRBD1 covers 8 bases. The CDR3 contains 14 residues. The junction had 10 bases not matched to a gene; V was cut back by 5 bases and J by 6 bases. The germline V gene has CDR1 SGHDT and CDR2 YYEEEE.

This clonotype was observed at least ten times. This chain joins TRBV27 and TRBJ1-1; no clear D gene. CDR1 MNHEY and CDR2 SMNVEV come from the germline V gene (reference sequence). The V and J ends lost 2 bases and 7 bases respectively, with 11 bases between them. This CDR3 has 13 amino acids. CDR3 loop: CASSLRGAGEAFF. CDR3 bases: TGTGCCAGCAGTTTACGGGGTGCCGGTGAAGCTTTCTTT.

The chain recombines TRBV5-1 with TRBJ1-6, with no clear D. V lost 3 bases and J lost 0, with 7 bases in between. Looked up from germline, CDR1 is SGHRS and CDR2 is YFSETQ. The CDR3 has 15 amino acids. The CDR3 sequence: CASSSGDSYNSPLHF. CDR3 nucleotides: TGCGCCAGCAGCTCCGGGGACTCCTATAATTCACCCCTCCACTTT.

This clonotype was detected ten times or more. V is TRBV5-1 and J is TRBJ2-3, with TRBD1 as a possible D gene (5 bases). From germline, CDR1 is SGHRS and CDR2 YFSETQ. Trimming shortened V by 0 bases and J by 2 bases, and 10 bases separated the two germline ends. This CDR3 is built from 15 residues. The CDR3 region is CASSLARTTTDTQYF. In DNA, the CDR3 is TGCGCCAGCAGCTTGGCCCGGACAACCACAGATACGCAGTATTTT.

The sample holds a few counts of this clonotype. This rearrangement joins TRBV29-1 to TRBJ2-7, with a possible D match to TRBD1 (5 bases). Germline CDR1 and CDR2: SQVTM and ANQGSEA. The CDR3 loop spans 14 amino acids. Trimming cost V 2 bases and J 0 bases, with 11 bases left between them. In DNA form, the CDR3 reads TGCAGCGTTGAAAAGGTCCAGGGCTCCTACGAGCAGTACTTC. Translation: CSVEKVQGSYEQYF.

This clonotype occurred many times. The chain carries TRBV11-2 and TRBJ2-2; TRBD2 agrees at 7 bases. V shed 1 base, J shed 6 bases, and the junction held 8 bases outside the gene matches. The germline V gene encodes CDR1 SGHAT and CDR2 FQNNGV. The CDR3 totals 16 residues. The CDR3 region is CASSLASGGSAGELFF. CDR3 sequence (DNA): TGTGCCAGCAGCTTAGCATCTGGCGGGAGCGCCGGGGAGCTGTTTTTT.

The chain has TRBV28 and TRBJ2-1; D is possibly TRBD1 (6 bases). The CDR3 sequence is 18 residues long. Trimming shortened V by 8 bases and J by 2 bases, and 25 bases separated the two germline ends. In germline, CDR1 is MDHEN, CDR2 SYDVKM. The CDR3 sequence is CASGNYRVGRTPYNEQFF. CDR3 nucleotide sequence: TGTGCCAGCGGAAATTACAGGGTTGGGAGAACCCCCTACAATGAGCAGTTCTTC.

This clonotype was seen ten or more times. The gene calls are TRBV3-1 and TRBJ2-2, with a possible D match to TRBD2 (6 bases). CDR3 size: 15 residues. Trimming pared 4 bases from V and 8 bases from J, leaving 17 bases between. CDR1 LGHDT and CDR2 YNNKEL come from the germline V gene (reference sequence). DNA of the CDR3: TGTGCCAGCAGCCTCGTCGGGACTCCAGATGGGGAGCTGTTTTTT. This codes for CASSLVGTPDGELFF.

This clonotype was detected only a few times. This chain links TRBV7-2 with TRBJ1-3; no definite D call. Trimming shortened V by 3 bases and J by 6 bases, and 6 bases separated the two germline ends. CDR1 and CDR2 (germline): SGHTA, FQGNSA. CDR3 length: 12 amino acids. Here the CDR3 reads CASSFMVNTIYF. For the CDR3, the DNA is TGTGCCAGCAGCTTTATGGTAAACACCATATATTTT.

The V gene is TRBV27, the J gene TRBJ2-7; tentatively, D is TRBD1 (6 bases). Between the trimmed V and J ends, which lost 2 bases and 4 bases, there was a span of 9 bases. Germline V lookup: CDR1 MNHEY, CDR2 SMNVEV (reference sequence). The CDR3 is 13 residues long. The CDR3 here is CASSLGQFYEQYF. CDR3 nucleotides: TGTGCCAGCAGTTTAGGACAGTTTTACGAGCAGTACTTC.

This clonotype was detected many times. V is TRBV28 and J is TRBJ1-1; unclear D gene. CDR1 is MDHEN, CDR2 SYDVKM, per germline. V was trimmed by 6 bases and J by 5 bases, leaving 10 bases between them. CDR3 size: 12 residues. The CDR3 is CASSPPFTEAFF. The CDR3 DNA reads as TGTGCCAGCAGCCCACCTTTTACTGAAGCTTTCTTT.

This clonotype was counted ten times or more. The chain recombines TRBV7-6 with TRBJ2-5; D might be TRBD1 or TRBD2, each matching 5 bases. The CDR3 consists of 16 residues. The germline V and J ends were trimmed by 9 bases and 4 bases, with 24 bases remaining between them. Germline lookup yields CDR1 SGHVS and CDR2 FNYEAQ. In DNA, the CDR3 is TGTGCCAGTGTTGACACTAGGGCGGTCGGGGCAGAGACCCAGTACTTC. Translated, it gives CASVDTRAVGAETQYF. Together with reference TRBV7-6 and TRBJ2-5, the CDR3 gives the full variable domain: GAGVSQSPRYKVTKRGQDVALRCDPISGHVSLYWYRQALGQGPEFLTYFNYEAQQDKSGLPNDRFSAERPEGSISTLTIQRTEQRDSAMYRCASVDTRAVGAETQYFGPGTRLLVL.

This clonotype was observed a handful of times. The chain recombines TRBV9 with TRBJ2-7; perhaps D is TRBD1 or TRBD2 (6 bases each). CDR1 and CDR2 from the germline V gene are SGDLS and YYNGEE. Trimming took 7 bases from V and 3 from J, leaving 17 bases between them. The CDR3 spans 14 residues. Here the CDR3 reads CASGGFPDSYEQYF. Here the CDR3 DNA reads TGTGCCAGCGGGGGGTTCCCGGACAGCTACGAGCAGTACTTC.

This clonotype was counted a few times. The chain joins TRBV28 to TRBJ2-2; TRBD1 aligns across 7 bases. Germline loops: CDR1 MDHEN, CDR2 SYDVKM. The CDR3 runs to 14 residues. V trimming: 7 bases; J trimming: 1 base; junction bases outside the gene matches: 3. CDR3 bases: TGTGCCAGCACCAGGGGGTGGAACACCGGGGAGCTGTTTTTT. This translates into CASTRGWNTGELFF.

This clonotype was seen ten or more times. The chain employs TRBV20-1 and TRBJ2-3, with 11 bases identical to TRBD2. With V trimmed by 6 bases and J by 7 bases, 15 bases remained unmatched. The CDR3 has 16 residues. Germline assignment: CDR1 DFQATT and CDR2 SNEGSKA (reference sequence). The CDR3 loop reads CSALGSLAGGSHTQYF. The CDR3 coding sequence is TGCAGTGCCTTGGGCTCCCTAGCGGGAGGCTCACATACGCAGTATTTT.

This clonotype was seen more than once but under ten times. The V gene is TRBV18, the J gene TRBJ2-7, with 14 nucleotides matching TRBD2. Per the germline V gene, CDR1 is KGHSH and CDR2 is LQKENI. Unmatched junction bases numbered 6, after V lost 3 bases and J lost 5 bases. The CDR3 spans 16 residues. The CDR3 reads CASSPGTSGSAHEQYF. CDR3 DNA: TGTGCCAGCTCACCCGGGACTAGCGGGAGTGCGCACGAGCAGTACTTC. Full variable domain (missing parts from reference TRBV18 and TRBJ2-7): NAGVMQNPRHLVRRRGQEARLRCSPMKGHSHVYWYRQLPEEGLKFMVYLQKENIIDESGMPKERFSAEFPKEGPSILRIQQVVRGDSAAYFCASSPGTSGSAHEQYFGPGTRLTVT.

The chain combines TRBV20-1 with TRBJ2-5; TRBD2 matches at 11 bases. CDR1 is DFQATT, CDR2 SNEGSKA, per germline (reference sequence). CDR3 length equals 15 residues. V lost 0 bases to trimming and J lost 7 bases; unmatched junction nucleotides: 7. Here the CDR3 reads CSARDIAGGLGTQYF. CDR3 coding DNA: TGCAGTGCTAGAGATATAGCGGGAGGGCTGGGGACCCAGTACTTC.

This clonotype was observed a few times. This chain joins TRBV18 and TRBJ1-5; no definite D call. Germline V gene sequence: CDR1 KGHSH, CDR2 LQKENI. The CDR3 extends over 17 amino acids. Trimming stripped 2 bases from V and 0 bases from J, with 14 bases between. In nucleotides, the CDR3 is TGTGCCAGCTCACCAAACGGCGGTGCGGATAGCAATCAGCCCCAGCATTTT. Its translation is CASSPNGGADSNQPQHF. Using reference TRBV18 and TRBJ1-5 for the parts outside the CDR3, the full variable domain is NAGVMQNPRHLVRRRGQEARLRCSPMKGHSHVYWYRQLPEEGLKFMVYLQKENIIDESGMPKERFSAEFPKEGPSILRIQQVVRGDSAAYFCASSPNGGADSNQPQHFGDGTRLSIL.